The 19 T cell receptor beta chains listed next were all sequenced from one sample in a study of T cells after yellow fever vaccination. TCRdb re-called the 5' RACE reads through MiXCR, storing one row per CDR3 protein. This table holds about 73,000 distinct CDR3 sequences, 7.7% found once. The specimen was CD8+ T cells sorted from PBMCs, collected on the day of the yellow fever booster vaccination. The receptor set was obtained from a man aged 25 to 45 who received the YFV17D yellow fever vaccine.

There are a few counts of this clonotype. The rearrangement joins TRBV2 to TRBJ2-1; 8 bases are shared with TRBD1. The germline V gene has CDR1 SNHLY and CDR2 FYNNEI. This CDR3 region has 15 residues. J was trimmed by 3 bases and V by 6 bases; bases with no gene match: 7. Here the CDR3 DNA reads TGTGCCAGCAGCCCGCAGGGGGCTAGCTACAATGAGCAGTTCTTC. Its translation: CASSPQGASYNEQFF.

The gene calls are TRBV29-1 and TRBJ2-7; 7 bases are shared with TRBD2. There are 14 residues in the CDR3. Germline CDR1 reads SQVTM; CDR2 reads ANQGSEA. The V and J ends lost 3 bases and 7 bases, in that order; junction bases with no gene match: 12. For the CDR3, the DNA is TGCAGCGTTGATGGGGGGGAGGTGTTAGGGGAGCAGTACTTC. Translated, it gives CSVDGGEVLGEQYF.

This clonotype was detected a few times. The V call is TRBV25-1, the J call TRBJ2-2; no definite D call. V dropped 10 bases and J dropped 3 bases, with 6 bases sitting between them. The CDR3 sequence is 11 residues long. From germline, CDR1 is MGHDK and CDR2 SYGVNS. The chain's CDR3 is CATRDTGELFF. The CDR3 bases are TGTGCCACCCGGGACACCGGGGAGCTGTTTTTT.

CDR3 sequence: CAWGVYEQYF. The CDR3 nucleotides are TGTGCCTGGGGCGTCTACGAGCAGTACTTC. V usage is TRBV30 and J usage is TRBJ2-7, with D unresolved. This CDR3 has 10 residues. V was clipped by 5 bases and J by 3 bases, with 5 bases between them. Germline V CDR1 and CDR2: GTSNPN, SVGIG (reference sequence).

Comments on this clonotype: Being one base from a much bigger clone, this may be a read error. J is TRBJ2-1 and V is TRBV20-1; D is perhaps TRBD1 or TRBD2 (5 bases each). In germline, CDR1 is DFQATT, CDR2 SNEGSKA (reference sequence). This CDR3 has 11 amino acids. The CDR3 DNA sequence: TGCAGTGCCCCCCAGGGAGATGAGCAGCTCTTC. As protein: CSAPQGDEQLF.

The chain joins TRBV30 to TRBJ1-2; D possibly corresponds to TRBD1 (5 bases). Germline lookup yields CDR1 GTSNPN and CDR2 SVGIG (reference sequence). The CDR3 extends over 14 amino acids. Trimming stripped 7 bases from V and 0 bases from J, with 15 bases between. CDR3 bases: TGTGCCTCCCCGGGGGGTCCAGCTAACTATGGCTACACCTTC. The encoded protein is CASPGGPANYGYTF.

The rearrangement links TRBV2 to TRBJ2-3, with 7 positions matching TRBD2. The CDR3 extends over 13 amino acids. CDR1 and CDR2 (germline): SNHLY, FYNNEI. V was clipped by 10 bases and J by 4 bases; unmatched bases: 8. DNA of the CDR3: TGTGCCATCCCGGGACTATCGGCAGATACGCAGTATTTT. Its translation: CAIPGLSADTQYF.

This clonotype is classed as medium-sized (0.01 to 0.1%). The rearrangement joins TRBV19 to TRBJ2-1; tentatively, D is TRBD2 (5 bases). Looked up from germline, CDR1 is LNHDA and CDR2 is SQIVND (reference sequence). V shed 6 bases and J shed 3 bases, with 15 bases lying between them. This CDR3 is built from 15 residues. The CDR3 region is CASSLGGLNYNEQFF. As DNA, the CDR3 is TGTGCCAGTAGCTTGGGCGGGCTTAACTACAATGAGCAGTTCTTC. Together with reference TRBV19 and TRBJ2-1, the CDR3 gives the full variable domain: DGGITQSPKYLFRKEGQNVTLSCEQNLNHDAMYWYRQDPGQGLRLIYYSQIVNDFQKGDIAEGYSVSREKKESFPLTVTSAQKNPTAFYLCASSLGGLNYNEQFFGPGTRLTVL.

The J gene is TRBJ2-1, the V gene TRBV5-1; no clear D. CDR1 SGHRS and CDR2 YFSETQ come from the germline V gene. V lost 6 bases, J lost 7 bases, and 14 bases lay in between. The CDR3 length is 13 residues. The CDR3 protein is CASMPALSNEQFF. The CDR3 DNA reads TGCGCCAGCATGCCAGCCCTCTCGAATGAGCAGTTCTTC.

In nucleotides, the CDR3 is TGTGCCAGCAGCCAGACAGGGTTGTCCATCCAAGAGACCCAGTACTTC. It specifies CASSQTGLSIQETQYF. This chain joins TRBV14 and TRBJ2-5, with 7 bases aligning to TRBD1. The germline V gene encodes CDR1 SGHDN and CDR2 FVKESK. V was clipped by 3 bases and J by 1 base; unmatched bases: 8. The length of the CDR3 is 16 residues.

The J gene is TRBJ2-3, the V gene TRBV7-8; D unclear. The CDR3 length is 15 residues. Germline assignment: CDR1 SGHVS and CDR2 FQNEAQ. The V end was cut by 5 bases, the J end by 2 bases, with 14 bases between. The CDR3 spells CASSPRAADTDTQYF. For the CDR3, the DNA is TGTGCCAGCAGCCCCCGGGCAGCAGACACAGATACGCAGTATTTT.

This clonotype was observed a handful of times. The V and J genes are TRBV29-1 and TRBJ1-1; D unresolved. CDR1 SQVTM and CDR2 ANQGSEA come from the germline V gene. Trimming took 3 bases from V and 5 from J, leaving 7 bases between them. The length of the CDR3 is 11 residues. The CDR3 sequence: CSVDERTEAFF. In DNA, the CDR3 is TGCAGCGTTGATGAGCGGACTGAAGCTTTCTTT.

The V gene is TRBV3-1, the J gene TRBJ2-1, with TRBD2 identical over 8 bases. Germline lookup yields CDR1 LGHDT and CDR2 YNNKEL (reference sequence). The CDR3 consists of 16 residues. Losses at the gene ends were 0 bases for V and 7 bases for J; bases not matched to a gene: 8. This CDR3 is CASSQDSSGSLNEQFF. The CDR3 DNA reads TGTGCCAGCAGCCAAGACTCGAGCGGGAGTTTAAATGAGCAGTTCTTC.

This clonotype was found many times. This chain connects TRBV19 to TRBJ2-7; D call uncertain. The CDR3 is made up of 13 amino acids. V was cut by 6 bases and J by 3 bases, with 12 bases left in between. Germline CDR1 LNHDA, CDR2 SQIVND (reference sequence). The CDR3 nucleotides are TGTGCCAGTAGCCACGACGAGCTCTACGAGCAGTACTTC. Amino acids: CASSHDELYEQYF.

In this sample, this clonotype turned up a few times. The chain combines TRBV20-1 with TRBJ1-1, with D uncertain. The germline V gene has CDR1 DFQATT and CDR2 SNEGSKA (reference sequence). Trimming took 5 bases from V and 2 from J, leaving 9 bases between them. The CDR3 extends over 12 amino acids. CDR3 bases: TGCAGTGCTTTAAGAGGTAACACTGAAGCTTTCTTT. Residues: CSALRGNTEAFF.

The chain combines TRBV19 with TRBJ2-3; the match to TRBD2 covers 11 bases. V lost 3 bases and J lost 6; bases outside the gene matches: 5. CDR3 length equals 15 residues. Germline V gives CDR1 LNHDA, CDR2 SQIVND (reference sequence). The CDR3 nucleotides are TGTGCCAGTAGTATCCCCAGGACTAGCGGGGATACGCAGTATTTT. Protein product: CASSIPRTSGDTQYF.

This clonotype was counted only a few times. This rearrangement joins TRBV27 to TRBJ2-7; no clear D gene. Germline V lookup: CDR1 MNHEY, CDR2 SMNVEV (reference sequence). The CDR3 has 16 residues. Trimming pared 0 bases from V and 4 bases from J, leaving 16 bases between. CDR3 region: CASSLSFGPRQYEQYF. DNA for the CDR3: TGTGCCAGCAGTTTATCGTTCGGGCCCCGTCAATACGAGCAGTACTTC.

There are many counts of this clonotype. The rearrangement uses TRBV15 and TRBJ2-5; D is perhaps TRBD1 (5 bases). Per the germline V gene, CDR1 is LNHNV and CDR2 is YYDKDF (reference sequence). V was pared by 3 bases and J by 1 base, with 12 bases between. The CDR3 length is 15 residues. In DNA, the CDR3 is TGTGCCACCAGCAGGGCTCTCAGGGCCCAAGAGACCCAGTACTTC. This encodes CATSRALRAQETQYF.

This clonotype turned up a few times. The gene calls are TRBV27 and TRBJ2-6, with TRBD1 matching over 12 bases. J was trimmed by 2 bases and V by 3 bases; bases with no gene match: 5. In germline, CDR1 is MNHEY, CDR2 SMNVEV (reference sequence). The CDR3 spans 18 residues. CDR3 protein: CASSFGTGGAAGANVLTF. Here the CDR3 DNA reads TGTGCCAGCAGTTTCGGGACAGGGGGCGCAGCTGGGGCCAACGTCCTGACTTTC.